This T cell receptor (beta chain) is drawn from a study of T cell repertoires in cytomegalovirus infection. Overall study: HLA-B-restricted CMV epitopes that are well studied were used alongside recently identified HLA-C-restricted ones. Matching HLA type and CMV infection were both indicated by public TCR beta signatures. General observations from the study: Of the TCR beta families, the public ones yielded a cumulative frequency that identified carriers of CMV plus the relevant HLA. The ex vivo response was dominated by HLA-C-restricted CMV-specific TCR beta clonotypes.

In this sample, this clonotype turned up many times. Its antigen remains unidentified. The junction departs from germline at one end; a sequencing error may be responsible. TCRdb re-called the reads with MiXCR, one entry per CDR3 protein. Of hundreds of thousands of distinct CDR3 sequences listed, around 32% were seen once; the top ten hold 11% to 15%. The CDR3 is made up of 14 amino acids. The germline V gene has CDR1 MGHRA and CDR2 YSYEKL. J is TRBJ2-5 and V is TRBV4-1, with D maybe TRBD2 (5 bases). The sample here was cultured CD8+ T cells from PBMCs, taken from culture after CMV antigen stimulation. The receptor was isolated from a human donor in good health (CMV status not recorded). Some clones in this sample may be carry-over from other donors' samples. CDR3 nucleotide sequence: TGTGCCAGCAGCCCCCCGGGGAACCAAGAGACCCAGTACTTC. Translation: CASSPPGNQETQYF.